This T cell receptor beta chain was sequenced during a study of siplizumab effects on memory and regulatory T cells. Germline-derived CDR1 and CDR2 are SGHDN and FVKESK. The CDR3 runs 14 residues. Trimming pared 4 bases from V and 3 bases from J, leaving 13 bases between. TCRdb keeps only in-frame clones here, not all; method: immunoSEQ multiplex PCR. The sample has approximately 92,000 clones; about 94% are singletons. The sequenced sample was non-Treg CD4+ T cells sorted from blood. This TCR derives from a human donor in good health. This chain connects TRBV14 to TRBJ2-7, with D perhaps matching TRBD1 (8 bases). The CDR3 spells CASSRTGRVYEQYF. In DNA, the CDR3 is TGTGCCAGCAGCCGGACAGGGAGGGTCTACGAGCAGTACTTC.